A single sample is the source of the 24 T cell receptor beta chains below, sequenced in a study of T cells expressing NK-cell markers. TCRdb reanalyzed the 5' RACE reads, giving one entry per CDR3 protein sequence and no DNA. The table counts around 260,000 distinct CDR3 sequences; 4.2% lies in the top ten. The sample consisted of blood T cells: a sorted CD56 or NKG2C T cell subset, CD4+ or CD8+ T cells, or bulk PBMC T cells (not recorded which). These TCRs come from a woman aged 18 to 69 in good health.

The rearrangement joins TRBV6-5 to TRBJ2-7. This CDR3 is built from 13 residues. Germline V gene data show CDR1 as MNHEY and CDR2 as SVGAGI. The CDR3: CASSYSRVYEQYF.

The chain uses TRBV18 and TRBJ2-1; TCRdb gives TRBD1 as the D gene, but with no DNA this cannot be confirmed. The CDR3 runs to 14 residues. In germline, CDR1 is KGHSH, CDR2 LQKENI. CDR3 amino acids: CASSRGQGGNEQFF.

The V call is TRBV12-3 or TRBV12-4, the J call TRBJ2-2; the TCRdb D gene call, TRBD1, has no DNA to confirm it. The CDR3 consists of 21 residues. The CDR3 protein is CASSLDGFPGQGVEGTGELFF.

This chain joins TRBV10-2 and TRBJ1-5; TCRdb calls TRBD1, which cannot be checked without DNA. Germline V gene lookup returns CDR1 WSHSY and CDR2 SAAADI. The CDR3 sequence is 15 residues long. CDR3 sequence: CASSEVGGAGQPQHF.

This chain links TRBV6-5 with TRBJ1-1; TCRdb selects TRBD1, and the lack of DNA leaves this call unchecked. The V gene's germline CDR1 is MNHEY and CDR2 SVGAGI. CDR3 length equals 16 residues. The CDR3 is CASRSSGVGGHTEAFF.

The CDR3 sequence: CAWTGTGANIQYF. The chain links TRBV30 to TRBJ2-4; as DNA is missing, the TRBD1 call by TCRdb cannot be tested. The CDR3 runs to 13 residues. Germline V gene lookup returns CDR1 GTSNPN and CDR2 SVGIG (reference sequence).

The V gene is TRBV12-3 or TRBV12-4, the J gene TRBJ2-4; the D gene TCRdb calls, TRBD2, cannot be checked with no DNA. The CDR3 covers 17 residues. CDR3 loop: CASSMTSGGLAKNIQYF.

V usage is TRBV12-3 or TRBV12-4 and J usage is TRBJ1-1. This CDR3 is built from 16 residues. The CDR3 region is CASSLALGGGDTEAFF.

The chain joins TRBV2 to TRBJ1-3; TCRdb picks TRBD1, but there is no DNA to check that call. The CDR3 is 15 residues long. Germline V CDR1 and CDR2: SNHLY, FYNNEI. This chain's CDR3 is CASSEAGTAGNTIYF.

The chain employs TRBV11-2 and TRBJ2-3; absent DNA, TCRdb's TRBD1 call cannot be checked. Germline V gene lookup returns CDR1 SGHAT and CDR2 FQNNGV. This CDR3 spans 17 amino acids. CDR3 in amino acids: CASSLMASSSPTDTQYF.

The chain is built from TRBV12-3 or TRBV12-4 and TRBJ1-4; TCRdb calls TRBD1, which cannot be checked without DNA. The CDR3 length is 15 residues. This chain's CDR3 is CASSSRDTKGEKLFF.

V usage is TRBV5-1 and J usage is TRBJ2-3. Germline V lookup: CDR1 SGHRS, CDR2 YFSETQ. The CDR3 runs to 16 residues. The CDR3 spells CASSLALAGGADTQYF.

V usage is TRBV29-1 and J usage is TRBJ1-1. The CDR3 is 11 residues long. Looked up from germline, CDR1 is SQVTM and CDR2 is ANQGSEA. CDR3 in amino acids: CSVEFGTEAFF.

This chain links TRBV7-6 with TRBJ1-4; as DNA is missing, the TRBD1 call by TCRdb cannot be tested. The CDR3 loop spans 12 amino acids. Germline V gene sequence: CDR1 SGHVS, CDR2 FNYEAQ. CDR3 loop: CASSLDAGRVFF.

The chain joins TRBV7-2 to TRBJ1-1; TCRdb proposes TRBD1, but this gene call is untestable without DNA. The germline V gene has CDR1 SGHTA and CDR2 FQGNSA. The CDR3 length is 15 residues. CDR3: CASSLVGAMNTEAFF.

The chain is built from TRBV20-1 and TRBJ1-4; TCRdb's D call of TRBD1 is untestable without DNA. Germline V gives CDR1 DFQATT, CDR2 SNEGSKA (reference sequence). This CDR3 is 13 amino acids long. CDR3 region: CSAAGQGEGKLFF.

The chain combines TRBV6-1 with TRBJ1-6; TCRdb reports TRBD1, a call that lacks DNA to check it against. Germline V gives CDR1 MNHNS, CDR2 SASEGT. The CDR3 contains 13 residues. The CDR3 region is CASSPRRDSPLHF.

This rearrangement joins TRBV29-1 to TRBJ1-4; TCRdb designates TRBD1, a call that cannot be tested without DNA. The CDR3 is 13 amino acids. Germline-derived CDR1 and CDR2 are SQVTM and ANQGSEA. CDR3 region: CSVLGTGNEKLFF.

The CDR3: CSAAFSSGNNELFF. The rearrangement joins TRBV20-1 to TRBJ2-1. The CDR3 sequence is 14 residues long. Germline CDR1 and CDR2: DFQATT and SNEGSKA (reference sequence).

The rearrangement joins TRBV4-3 to TRBJ1-6; as DNA is missing, the TRBD1 call by TCRdb cannot be tested. CDR1 LGHNA and CDR2 YSLEER come from the germline V gene. The CDR3 totals 16 residues. CDR3 sequence reads: CASSAQTGIYNSPLHF.

This chain uses TRBV3-1 with TRBJ1-3; the D call from TCRdb, TRBD1, cannot be confirmed without DNA. CDR3 length equals 18 residues. From germline, CDR1 is LGHDT and CDR2 YNNKEL (reference sequence). The CDR3 is CASSQYRGIRHSGNTIYF.

The chain is built from TRBV12-3 or TRBV12-4 and TRBJ1-6. CDR3 size: 14 residues. CDR3 region: CASRARAHQFPLHF.

The J gene is TRBJ2-5, the V gene TRBV29-1. The CDR3 is 12 residues long. The germline V gene has CDR1 SQVTM and CDR2 ANQGSEA. CDR3 sequence: CSVDRTRETQYF.

J is TRBJ2-6 and V is TRBV14; with no DNA, the TCRdb D assignment of TRBD1 cannot be verified. CDR1 is SGHDN, CDR2 FVKESK, per germline. The CDR3 has 15 amino acids. CDR3 region: CASSQAGVGANVLTF.